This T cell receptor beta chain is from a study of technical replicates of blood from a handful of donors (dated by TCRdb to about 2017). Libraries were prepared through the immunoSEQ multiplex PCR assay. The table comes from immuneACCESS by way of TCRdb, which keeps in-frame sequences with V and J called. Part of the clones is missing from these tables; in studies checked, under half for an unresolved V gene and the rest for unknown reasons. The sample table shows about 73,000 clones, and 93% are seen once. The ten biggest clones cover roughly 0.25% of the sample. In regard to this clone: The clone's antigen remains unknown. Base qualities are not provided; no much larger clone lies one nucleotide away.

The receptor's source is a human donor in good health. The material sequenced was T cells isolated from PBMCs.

The DNA is as follows: TGTGCCAGCAGTTACCTCGGGACTTTAACCTACGAGCAGTACTTC. Its protein reads: CASSYLGTLTYEQYF. This chain joins TRBV28 to TRBJ2-7; perhaps TRBD2 is the D gene, with 6 bases matching. From a lookup of the germline V gene, CDR1 and CDR2 are MDHEN and SYDVKM. The CDR3 contains 15 residues, cysteine and phenylalanine counted. Only the CDR3 DNA stays, 45 bases, in frame from base 1. Relative to germline, V is 4 bases shorter and J is 2 bases shorter, with 15 bases between their ends.